This T cell receptor beta chain was profiled in a study of blood T cell repertoires in COVID-19. Turning to the study itself: Samples came from the United States, Italy and Spain, spanning acute and convalescent COVID-19. The analysed material was cDNA or gDNA that came from T cells, B-cell-depleted T cells, or PBMCs.

Patients in Seattle were enrolled during active infection, then followed longitudinally. The CDR3 has 12 amino acids. The V end lost 3 bases, the J end lost 6 bases, and 8 bases lay between the germline ends. CDR1 and CDR2 (germline): LNHDA, SQIVND (reference sequence). Sequencing was performed with immunoSEQ multiplex PCR; in TCRdb, only in-frame clones are kept and a portion is missing. The table records hundreds of thousands of clones, 87% of them present only once. The sample consisted of peripheral blood. The clonotype originates from a woman between 50 and 59 years old with COVID-19, enrolled during active disease. V is TRBV19 and J is TRBJ1-2; no definite D call. The CDR3 DNA follows: TGTGCCAGTAGTATGGGCGGGGATGGCTACACCTTC. It codes for CASSMGGDGYTF. Full variable domain (outside the CDR3, taken from reference TRBV19 and TRBJ1-2): DGGITQSPKYLFRKEGQNVTLSCEQNLNHDAMYWYRQDPGQGLRLIYYSQIVNDFQKGDIAEGYSVSREKKESFPLTVTSAQKNPTAFYLCASSMGGDGYTFGSGTRLTVV.